A few counts support the clone carrying this TCR beta chain. The CDR3 regions of TCR beta were amplified from RNA transcripts. The study used the HTBI primer set for a first-round RT-PCR of the TCR CDR3. TCRdb recomputed calls from the multiplex PCR reads with MiXCR, one row per CDR3 protein. The data show fewer than 200,000 distinct CDR3 sequences, approximately 17% seen once. The CDR3 totals 13 residues. V shed 0 bases and J shed 6 bases, with 7 bases lying between them. Germline CDR1 is MNHEY and CDR2 is SVGAGI. The sample comes from a study of T cells in Graves' hyperthyroidism and ophthalmopathy. Stable Graves' hyperthyroidism meant no ophthalmopathy progression within 18 months.

The sequenced sample consisted of blood. This rearrangement joins TRBV6-5 to TRBJ2-3; no firm D call. This receptor was taken from a woman aged 45 to 65 with Graves' hyperthyroidism. The chain's CDR3 is CASSYSKGDTQYF. CDR3 nucleotides: TGTGCCAGCAGTTACTCGAAGGGTGATACGCAGTATTTT.